This TCR beta chain was documented in a study of control samples from healthy donors and cancer patients. The germline gives CDR1 MGHRA, CDR2 YSYEKL. V shed 1 base and J 4 bases; nucleotides not matched to a gene: 11. The CDR3 spans 17 residues. Sequencing was performed with immunoSEQ multiplex PCR; in TCRdb, only in-frame clones are kept and a portion is missing. Of tens of thousands of clones in the sample, 83% are singletons; the top ten hold around a sixth. The TCR comes from a man aged 55 to 70 in good health. The chain combines TRBV4-1 with TRBJ2-7; 9 nucleotides agree with TRBD2. Material: blood. In nucleotides, the CDR3 is TGCGCCAGCAGCCAAGTCCACTCTAGCGGGAAGATATACGAGCAGTACTTC. As protein: CASSQVHSSGKIYEQYF.